The rows below give T cell receptor beta chains drawn from one sample of a study of identical twins. TCRdb called the 5' RACE reads again in MiXCR, with one record for every CDR3 protein. This sample has over 500,000 distinct CDR3 sequences; less than 25% occur once, and the top ten carry about 0.93%. The sample also formed part of further work on T cells expressing NK-cell markers.

The sequencing sample was made of CD4+ T cells sorted from blood. The receptors were sampled from a woman under 30 in good health. CDR3s include the opening cysteine and the closing phenylalanine or tryptophan.

cdr3_aa,v_call,j_call
CASSLSLADRADQPQHF,TRBV7-8,TRBJ1-5
CASCRGHRYNSPLHF,TRBV12-3/TRBV12-4,TRBJ1-6
CASSSLPTSRLAGELFF,TRBV5-1,TRBJ2-2
CASSRGGQGKYEQYF,TRBV6-1,TRBJ2-7
CASSEGDGAFF,TRBV12-3/TRBV12-4,TRBJ1-1
CASSVGAYNSPLHF,TRBV11-2,TRBJ1-6
CASSLTDMSQYF,TRBV7-9,TRBJ2-7
CASNSPGTDDTGELFF,TRBV6-2/TRBV6-3,TRBJ2-2
CAISESGTIYNEQFF,TRBV10-3,TRBJ2-1
CASSGIQGDQPQHF,TRBV25-1,TRBJ1-5
CASIHFSGTEAFF,TRBV7-9,TRBJ1-1
CASGRSLGLTEYNEQFF,TRBV12-5,TRBJ2-1
CSAPDGRGPGEQYF,TRBV20-1,TRBJ2-7
CSATPTVYANTGELFF,TRBV20-1,TRBJ2-2
CASRNTDRGTEAFF,TRBV6-4,TRBJ1-1
CSARLTGANYGYTF,TRBV20-1,TRBJ1-2
CASSLVINTEAFF,TRBV12-3/TRBV12-4,TRBJ1-1
CSASGGLSYEQYF,TRBV20-1,TRBJ2-7
CSARVSGGSYNEQFF,TRBV20-1,TRBJ2-1
CASSRPGGNTEAFF,TRBV5-6,TRBJ1-1
CSASVRTDGLGRAFF,TRBV20-1,TRBJ1-1
CASSLGAVPNTGELFF,TRBV5-1,TRBJ2-2
CASSRRIGWDTQYF,TRBV12-3/TRBV12-4,TRBJ2-3
CASSPFIGAPRRYF,TRBV7-9,TRBJ2-7
CATSAGMEQFF,TRBV24-1,TRBJ2-1
CASSLERVNEKLFF,TRBV12-3/TRBV12-4,TRBJ1-4
CAGQLIGDTEAFF,TRBV2,TRBJ1-1
CSAYTTGRGRNNEQFF,TRBV29-1,TRBJ2-1
CAISLTNQPQHF,TRBV10-3,TRBJ1-5
CASSQLGLAGTPNEQFF,TRBV4-3,TRBJ2-1
CASSQKGQGRSIQYF,TRBV4-3,TRBJ2-4
CSVTGTGSWGYGYTF,TRBV29-1,TRBJ1-2
CSAASRSGLAGHYNEQFF,TRBV20-1,TRBJ2-1
CSARERGRGYTF,TRBV20-1,TRBJ1-2
CSATSPGRGRSSYEQYF,TRBV20-1,TRBJ2-7
CASSSGTGMGNEQYF,TRBV7-6,TRBJ2-7
CASSPRQGVNEQYF,TRBV12-3/TRBV12-4,TRBJ2-7
CSVFLVPDTEAFF,TRBV29-1,TRBJ1-1
CASSPDRGLADTQYF,TRBV5-1,TRBJ2-3
CASSDQLGARAYEQYF,TRBV5-1,TRBJ2-7
CSARLQGGTNEQFF,TRBV20-1,TRBJ2-1
CASSLSGLAFSF,TRBV3-1,TRBJ2-1
CASSHRGQNTEAFF,TRBV14,TRBJ1-1
CASSRTGTALRNEQFF,TRBV5-1,TRBJ2-1
CASSVGLAGEETQYF,TRBV9,TRBJ2-5
CSARGPGLGMNTEAFF,TRBV20-1,TRBJ1-1